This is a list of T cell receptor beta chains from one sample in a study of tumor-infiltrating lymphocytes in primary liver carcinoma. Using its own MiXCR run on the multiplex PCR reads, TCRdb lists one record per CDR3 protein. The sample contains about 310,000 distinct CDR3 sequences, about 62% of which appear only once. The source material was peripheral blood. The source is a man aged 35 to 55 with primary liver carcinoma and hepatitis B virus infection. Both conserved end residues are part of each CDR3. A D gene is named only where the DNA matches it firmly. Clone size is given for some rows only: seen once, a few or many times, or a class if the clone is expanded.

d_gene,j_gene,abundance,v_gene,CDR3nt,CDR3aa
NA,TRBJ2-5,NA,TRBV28,TGTGCCAGCAGTTTATCCGGCCCCCAAGGGTACCAAGAGACCCAGTACTTC,CASSLSGPQGYQETQYF
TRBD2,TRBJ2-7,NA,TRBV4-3,TGCGCCGGGATAAAGAGGCTAGCGGGAAAGGGGGGCTGCGAGCAGTACTTC,CAGIKRLAGKGGCEQYF
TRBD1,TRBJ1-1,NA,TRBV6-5,TGTGCCAGCAGTTACGGACAGGGAAACACTGGAGCTTTCTTT,CASSYGQGNTGAFF
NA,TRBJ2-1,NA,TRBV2,TGTGCCAGCAGTGTAGGCCTTCAAGAGACCCAGTTCTTC,CASSVGLQETQFF
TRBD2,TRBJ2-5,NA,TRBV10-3,TGTGCCATCAGTGAGTCATGGACTAGCAGTAAAGAGACCCAGTACTTC,CAISESWTSSKETQYF
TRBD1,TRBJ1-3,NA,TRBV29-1,TGCAGCGCTGGGGGGGGGACAGCGATGAACACCATATATTTT,CSAGGGTAMNTIYF
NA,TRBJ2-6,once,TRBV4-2,TGTGCCAGCAGCCAAGAAACCCGTGCCTTAACTGGGACCAACGTCGTGACCTTC,CASSQETRALTGTNVVTF
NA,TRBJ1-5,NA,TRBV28,TGTGACAGCAAGGAGACAGACAGTAATCAGCCCCAGCATTTT,CDSKETDSNQPQHF
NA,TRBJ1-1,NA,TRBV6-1,TGTACCAGCAGAGAATGGCCATACACTGAAGCTTTCTTT,CTSREWPYTEAFF
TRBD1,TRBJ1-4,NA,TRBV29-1,TGCAACGTGGGGGACAGGGCTAATAATGAAAAACTATTTTTT,CNVGDRANNEKLFF